These T cell receptor beta chains were read from a single sample in a study of cytotoxic CD8 clonotypes in ibrutinib-treated CLL. Profiled with immunoSEQ multiplex PCR; TCRdb holds only in-frame clones, not every one. The sample shows some 150,000 clones, roughly 77% of them seen only once. Sequencing used PBMCs, obtained after 12 months of ibrutinib treatment. Receptors were obtained from a human donor with chronic lymphocytic leukemia. CDR3s include the opening cysteine and the closing phenylalanine or tryptophan. The order of the fields is J gene, D gene, V gene, clone size, CDR3 DNA, CDR3 protein. A D gene is named only where the DNA matches it firmly. A clone size is listed for some rows: how often the clone was seen (once, few, many), or a class if it is expanded.

>TRBJ1-2|TRBD1|TRBV27|NA
TGTGCCAGCAGGGGACAGGGGGAAAGAGGCTACACCTTC
CASRGQGERGYTF
>TRBJ2-5|NA|TRBV28|NA
TGTGCCAGCAGGGAATTTCAAGAGACCCAGTACTTC
CASREFQETQYF
>TRBJ2-7|TRBD2|TRBV28|NA
TGTGCCAGCAGTGGCATAGCGGGAGGCGGTGTATACGAGCAGTACTTC
CASSGIAGGGVYEQYF
>TRBJ2-5|NA|TRBV27|NA
TGTGCCAGCAGTTTAGGGCAGGGCGGGGAGACCCAGTACTTC
CASSLGQGGETQYF
>TRBJ2-7|NA|TRBV19|NA
TGTGCCAGTAGTATATTATCAGATGGATCCTACGAGCAGTACTTC
CASSILSDGSYEQYF
>TRBJ1-3|NA|TRBV6-5|NA
TGTGCCAGCAGTTTCAGCGGACGCTCTGGAAACACCATATATTTT
CASSFSGRSGNTIYF
>TRBJ1-4|NA|TRBV2|many
TGTGCCGGTTCTCGAGACAGTAATGAAAAACTGTTTTTT
CAGSRDSNEKLFF
>TRBJ1-1|TRBD1|TRBV28|NA
TGTGCCAGCAGTGAGACAGGGCCGAACACTGAAGCTTTCTTT
CASSETGPNTEAFF
>TRBJ2-7|NA|TRBV18|NA
TGTGCCAGCTCGGCCGACAGTGTCTCCTACGAGCAGTACTTC
CASSADSVSYEQYF
>TRBJ1-6|NA|TRBV6-5|NA
TGTGCCAGCAGTTACTGGGGGGGCAGTAAAAATTCACCCCTCCACTTT
CASSYWGGSKNSPLHF